This record covers a single TCR beta chain. The target antigen is unknown. Per-sample assaying covered 85,000 to 100,000 TCR templates. Assay: immunoSEQ multiplex PCR; the TCRdb copy retains only in-frame clones and omits some. The sample lists about 52,000 clones, under 98% occurring once. These data belong to a study of siplizumab effects on memory and regulatory T cells. Findings and limits, study-wide: Siplizumab significantly brought down the alloreactive sequences that trace back to unstimulated CD4+ memory cells. Naive T cells were seemingly more diverse than memory cells, and major contributions to the alloresponse seemed to be made by them.

The CDR3 runs 15 residues. CDR1 is SGDLS and CDR2 is YYNGEE in the germline V gene. V lost 4 bases and J lost 0, with 14 bases in between. The sample taken for sequencing was naive CD4+ T cells sorted from blood. This receptor was taken from a human donor in good health. The chain has TRBV9 and TRBJ2-7; D not certain. The CDR3 loop is CASSPKAASSYEQYF. DNA for the CDR3: TGTGCCAGCAGCCCAAAGGCGGCTAGCTCCTACGAGCAGTACTTC. Full variable domain (remainder filled in from reference TRBV9 and TRBJ2-7): DSGVTQTPKHLITATGQRVTLRCSPRSGDLSVYWYQQSLDQGLQFLIQYYNGEERAKGNILERFSAQQFPDLHSELNLSSLELGDSALYFCASSPKAASSYEQYFGPGTRLTVT.